These 3 T cell receptor beta chains originate from one sample sequenced in a study of cytomegalovirus exposure and HLA in healthy donors. The PCR used 60 Vbeta and 13 Jbeta primers. The table came from immunoSEQ multiplex PCR; TCRdb's copy has only in-frame clones and leaves some out. The data show about 160,000 clones, 78% seen once. Sequencing was done on a sample of PBMCs. The receptors were sampled from a woman in her forties in good health and CMV-seronegative.

This rearrangement joins TRBV11-2 to TRBJ2-2, with TRBD2 identical over 11 bases. This CDR3 has 17 residues. CDR1 and CDR2 (germline): SGHAT, FQNNGV. The V and J ends lost 5 bases and 6 bases, in that order; junction bases with no gene match: 11. The CDR3 DNA reads TGTGCCAGCAGCCAAGGGCTAGCGGGGGGTAGATCCGGGGAGCTGTTTTTT. Encoded protein: CASSQGLAGGRSGELFF.

V is TRBV2 and J is TRBJ1-2; D unresolved. V was trimmed by 4 bases and J by 6 bases, leaving 9 bases between them. The CDR3 is 12 residues long. Germline V CDR1 and CDR2: SNHLY, FYNNEI. CDR3 amino acids: CASSGIENGYTF. The CDR3 DNA reads as TGTGCCAGCAGTGGAATAGAGAATGGCTACACCTTC.

The chain has TRBV18 and TRBJ2-7; the match to TRBD1 covers 7 bases. Unmatched junction bases numbered 6, after V lost 4 bases and J lost 3 bases. The CDR3 consists of 14 residues. Germline V gene data show CDR1 as KGHSH and CDR2 as LQKENI. The CDR3 spells CASSRPGQNYEQYF. The CDR3, as DNA: TGTGCCAGCTCACGACCGGGACAGAACTACGAGCAGTACTTC. The entire variable domain, with the rest obtained from reference TRBV18 and TRBJ2-7, is as follows: NAGVMQNPRHLVRRRGQEARLRCSPMKGHSHVYWYRQLPEEGLKFMVYLQKENIIDESGMPKERFSAEFPKEGPSILRIQQVVRGDSAAYFCASSRPGQNYEQYFGPGTRLTVT.